Below, 3 T cell receptor beta chains from the same sample are listed, as sequenced in a study of cytomegalovirus exposure and HLA in healthy donors. The primer mix had 60 Vbeta and 13 Jbeta primers. Sequencing used immunoSEQ multiplex PCR; TCRdb keeps in-frame clones, though not all of them. The table includes some 190,000 clones, less than 85% detected once. The sample taken for sequencing was PBMCs. The receptors originated from a man aged 25 to 45 in good health and CMV-seropositive.

V is TRBV10-3 and J is TRBJ2-7, with a tentative D call TRBD2 (5 bases). V lost 6 bases and J 2 bases, leaving 17 bases between the germline ends. The V gene's germline CDR1 is ENHRY and CDR2 SYGVKD. CDR3 length: 15 residues. Here the CDR3 DNA reads TGTGCCATCAGAGGAGAAGGGCTAGCCGCCTACGAGCAGTACTTC. This translates into CAIRGEGLAAYEQYF.

The chain carries TRBV5-1 and TRBJ1-4, with 9 bases that match TRBD1. This CDR3 region has 15 residues. Trimming at V came to 4 bases and at J to 8 bases, leaving 9 bases not matched to a gene. CDR1 is SGHRS and CDR2 is YFSETQ in the germline V gene. The CDR3 DNA reads TGCGCCAGCAGCCCGGACAGGGGAGGCCCCGAAAAACTGTTTTTT. Its protein is CASSPDRGGPEKLFF.

The sample holds one count of this clone. The rearrangement links TRBV19 to TRBJ1-5; D not certain. The CDR3 length is 13 residues. Trimming removed 1 base at V and 6 bases at J, with 7 bases between. Germline V gene sequence: CDR1 LNHDA, CDR2 SQIVND (reference sequence). DNA for the CDR3: TGTGCCAGTAGTATAGCCCCCTTTCAGCCCCAGCATTTT. Translation gives CASSIAPFQPQHF.